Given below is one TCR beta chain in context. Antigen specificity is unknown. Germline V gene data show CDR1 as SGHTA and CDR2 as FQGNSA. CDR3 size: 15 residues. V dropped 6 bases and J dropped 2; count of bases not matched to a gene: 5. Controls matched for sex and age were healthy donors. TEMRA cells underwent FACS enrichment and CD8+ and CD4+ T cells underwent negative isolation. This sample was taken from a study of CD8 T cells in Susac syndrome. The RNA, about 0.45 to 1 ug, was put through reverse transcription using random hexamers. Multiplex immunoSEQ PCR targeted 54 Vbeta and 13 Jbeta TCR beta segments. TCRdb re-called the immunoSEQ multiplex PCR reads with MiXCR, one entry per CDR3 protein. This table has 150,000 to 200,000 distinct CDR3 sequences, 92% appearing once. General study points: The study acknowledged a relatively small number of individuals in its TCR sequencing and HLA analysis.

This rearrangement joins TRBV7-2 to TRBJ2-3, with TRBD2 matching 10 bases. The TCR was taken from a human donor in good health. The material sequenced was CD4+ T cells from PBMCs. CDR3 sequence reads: CASRERGGITDTQYF. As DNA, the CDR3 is TGTGCCAGCAGGGAGCGGGGGGGCATCACAGATACGCAGTATTTT.